This T cell receptor beta chain was recovered during a study of blood T cell repertoires in COVID-19. Across the study: PBMCs, B-cell-depleted T cells, or T cells were the source of the cDNA or gDNA that made up the material.

The germline gives CDR1 SGDLS, CDR2 YYNGEE. The V gene lost 1 base and the J gene lost 4 bases, with 5 bases spanning the gap. The CDR3 sequence is 13 residues long. In the original workflow: Counts of nucleated cells, estimated from reference gene primer amplification, were obtained. Only in-frame clones appear in the TCRdb table, and some are missing; sequencing was by immunoSEQ multiplex PCR. The V and J calls and the clone size are those of that table, but D and trimming were determined from the DNA. This sample has tens of thousands of clones, with about nine tenths found just once. Sequenced material: peripheral blood. The TCR comes from a man aged 35-49 years with acute or convalescent COVID-19. The chain employs TRBV9 and TRBJ2-2; no clear D. CDR3: CASSVILTGELFF. As DNA, the CDR3 is TGTGCCAGCAGCGTAATCCTCACCGGGGAGCTGTTTTTT.